A selection of T cell receptor beta chains follows, all from one sample in a study of CD8 T cells in ankylosing spondylitis. TCRdb re-derived calls from the 5' RACE reads in MiXCR, one entry per CDR3 protein. Of around 770,000 distinct CDR3 sequences detected, approximately 12% appear once; the ten largest clones hold 0.45% to 0.6%. Sequenced input: blood, either unsorted or a sorted T cell fraction (not recorded which). Receptors were obtained from a male donor with ankylosing spondylitis. Each CDR3 is given without its conserved first and last residue.

v_call	cdr3_aa
TRBV7-2	ASSLSGTADTQY
TRBV5-1	ASSHPDRTRETQY
TRBV7-8	ASSLFSYYEQY
TRBV4-2	ASSQRGGTQY
TRBV10-2	ASSGPGQGTYGYT
TRBV29-1	SVEDEAEYNEQF
TRBV7-8	ASSSDVQAVGNQPQH
TRBV4-2	ASSGQPNQPQH
TRBV7-7	ASSLAEDNEQF
TRBV7-3	ASSLTYSGDGSGYT
TRBV6-1	ASRVGQPPNTGELF
TRBV18	ASSLTSSPEQY
TRBV29-1	SVAPTGMGEKLF
TRBV6-2/TRBV6-3	ASSYYGGTAYNEQF
TRBV5-1	ASSKLLFTDTQY
TRBV7-2	ASSRGQGSSGNTIY